This TCR beta chain is drawn from a study of CD8+ T cells in alopecia areata. RNA was extracted and reverse transcribed into cDNA as the sequencing template. Data came from immunoSEQ multiplex PCR; TCRdb stores just in-frame clones and leaves some out. The sample holds about 20,000 clones; approximately 59% are singletons and the top ten take 4.5%. General observations from the study: Scalp specimens additionally yield sequences from normal skin's resident alphabeta T cells. Higher clonality and more expanded CD8+ clones appeared in lesional than normal scalp.

For this clone: Its antigen is as yet unknown.

For five patients taking part in the biomarker study, CD4+ cells were further sorted into CD25+CD127- cells. T lymphocytes (CD4+ and CD8+) were sorted from PBMCs. V was trimmed by 3 bases and J by 1 base, leaving 9 bases between them. The CDR3 loop spans 13 amino acids. The V gene's germline CDR1 is GTSNPN and CDR2 SVGIG (reference sequence). This receptor was taken from a human donor with alopecia areata. Sequenced material: CD4+ Tregs sorted from blood. This chain connects TRBV30 to TRBJ1-1, with D perhaps TRBD1 (5 bases). The CDR3 DNA follows: TGTGCCTGGAGGATCAGGGAGAACACTGAAGCTTTCTTT. This codes for CAWRIRENTEAFF.